The 9 T cell receptor beta chains in this list originate from one sample, sequenced in a study of technical replicates of blood from a few donors. Profiled with immunoSEQ multiplex PCR; TCRdb holds only in-frame clones, not every one. The sample holds about 100,000 clones, about 95% seen once. The sequenced sample was T cells isolated from PBMCs. The receptors stem from a human donor in good health.

The chain is built from TRBV28 and TRBJ1-4; TRBD1 is a possible D gene (5 bases). There are 15 residues in the CDR3. The germline CDR1 and CDR2 sequences are MDHEN and SYDVKM. Deletions cut 2 bases from V and 8 bases from J, with 15 bases between. In DNA form, the CDR3 reads TGTGCCAGCAGTTTAATATTCAGGGTGGGGGAAAAACTGTTTTTT. This translates into CASSLIFRVGEKLFF. The full variable domain, rest sourced from reference TRBV28 and TRBJ1-4, is DVKVTQSSRYLVKRTGEKVFLECVQDMDHENMFWYRQDPGLGLRLIYFSYDVKMKEKGDIPEGYSVSREKKERFSLILESASTNQTSMYLCASSLIFRVGEKLFFGSGTQLSVL.

The chain joins TRBV5-1 to TRBJ2-4; possible D gene TRBD2, 6 bases. The germline V gene has CDR1 SGHRS and CDR2 YFSETQ. V lost 3 bases, J lost 7 bases, and 14 bases lay in between. The CDR3 has 14 amino acids. The CDR3 region is CASSYAGLGNIQYF. In DNA, the CDR3 is TGCGCCAGCAGCTACGCGGGATTGGGGAACATTCAGTACTTC. The whole variable domain, filled in from reference TRBV5-1 and TRBJ2-4, reads KAGVTQTPRYLIKTRGQQVTLSCSPISGHRSVSWYQQTPGQGLQFLFEYFSETQRNKGNFPGRFSGRQFSNSRSEMNVSTLELGDSALYLCASSYAGLGNIQYFGAGTRLSVL.

The chain combines TRBV19 with TRBJ1-5, with 11 bases matching TRBD1. This CDR3 region has 16 residues. After removal of 5 bases from V and 5 bases from J, the junction contained 8 bases not matched to a gene. The germline V gene encodes CDR1 LNHDA and CDR2 SQIVND (reference sequence). The CDR3 loop reads CASSARTGGLHQPQHF. CDR3 nucleotide sequence: TGTGCCAGTAGTGCTCGGACAGGGGGCCTTCATCAGCCCCAGCATTTT.

The chain recombines TRBV21-1 with TRBJ1-4; no check of the table's D call, TRBD1, against the DNA was made. TRBV21-1 constitutes a pseudogene. This CDR3 has 18 amino acids. CDR3 protein: CASSNPRDRVYGNEKLFF. The CDR3 region has the DNA TGTGCCAGCAGCAACCCTAGGGACAGGGTATATGGAAATGAAAAACTGTTTTTT.

This chain uses TRBV19 with TRBJ1-5; TRBD1 matches 8 bases. The CDR3 extends over 14 amino acids. The J segment lost 7 bases and the V segment lost 5 bases, leaving 7 bases of the junction unmatched. Germline V gene sequence: CDR1 LNHDA, CDR2 SQIVND (reference sequence). As DNA, the CDR3 is TGTGCCAGTAGTTCAGGGGGCGCGGGGCAGCCCCAGCATTTT. Protein product: CASSSGGAGQPQHF. Full variable domain (rest looked up from reference TRBV19 and TRBJ1-5): DGGITQSPKYLFRKEGQNVTLSCEQNLNHDAMYWYRQDPGQGLRLIYYSQIVNDFQKGDIAEGYSVSREKKESFPLTVTSAQKNPTAFYLCASSSGGAGQPQHFGDGTRLSIL.

The chain joins TRBV7-9 to TRBJ2-7, with D tentatively TRBD1 (8 bases). CDR1 is SEHNR, CDR2 FQNEAQ, per germline (reference sequence). The CDR3 length is 15 residues. V gave up 4 bases and J gave up 2 bases, with 15 bases separating them. The CDR3 DNA follows: TGTGCCAGCAGCTCTACAGGGGGGACTACCTACGAGCAGTACTTC. The encoded protein is CASSSTGGTTYEQYF.

V gene TRBV5-1 combines with J gene TRBJ2-5; 11 bases fit TRBD2. The V segment lost 4 bases and the J segment 3 bases; nucleotides outside the gene matches: 5. The CDR3 is 15 residues long. Germline V CDR1 and CDR2: SGHRS, YFSETQ. The CDR3 region is CASSPPLAGEETQYF. The CDR3 nucleotides read TGCGCCAGCAGCCCCCCACTAGCGGGAGAAGAGACCCAGTACTTC.

The chain couples TRBV14 to TRBJ2-2; possible D gene TRBD2, 5 bases. This CDR3 spans 14 amino acids. CDR1 and CDR2 (germline): SGHDN, FVKESK. The ends were cut back, 2 bases at V and 5 bases at J, with 9 bases in the middle. This CDR3 is CASSQRLATGELFF. CDR3 in DNA: TGTGCCAGCAGCCAACGGCTAGCTACCGGGGAGCTGTTTTTT.

The gene calls are TRBV7-3 and TRBJ2-2; 9 positions match TRBD1. The V segment lost 5 bases and the J segment 2 bases; nucleotides outside the gene matches: 6. Germline CDR1 is SGHTA and CDR2 is FQGTGA. This CDR3 has 16 residues. CDR3 loop: CASSNTGGLNTGELFF. In nucleotides, the CDR3 is TGTGCCAGCAGCAACACAGGGGGCCTTAACACCGGGGAGCTGTTTTTT. The full variable domain, its missing parts supplied by reference TRBV7-3 and TRBJ2-2, is GAGVSQTPSNKVTEKGKYVELRCDPISGHTALYWYRQSLGQGPEFLIYFQGTGAADDSGLPNDRFFAVRPEGSVSTLKIQRTERGDSAVYLCASSNTGGLNTGELFFGEGSRLTVL.